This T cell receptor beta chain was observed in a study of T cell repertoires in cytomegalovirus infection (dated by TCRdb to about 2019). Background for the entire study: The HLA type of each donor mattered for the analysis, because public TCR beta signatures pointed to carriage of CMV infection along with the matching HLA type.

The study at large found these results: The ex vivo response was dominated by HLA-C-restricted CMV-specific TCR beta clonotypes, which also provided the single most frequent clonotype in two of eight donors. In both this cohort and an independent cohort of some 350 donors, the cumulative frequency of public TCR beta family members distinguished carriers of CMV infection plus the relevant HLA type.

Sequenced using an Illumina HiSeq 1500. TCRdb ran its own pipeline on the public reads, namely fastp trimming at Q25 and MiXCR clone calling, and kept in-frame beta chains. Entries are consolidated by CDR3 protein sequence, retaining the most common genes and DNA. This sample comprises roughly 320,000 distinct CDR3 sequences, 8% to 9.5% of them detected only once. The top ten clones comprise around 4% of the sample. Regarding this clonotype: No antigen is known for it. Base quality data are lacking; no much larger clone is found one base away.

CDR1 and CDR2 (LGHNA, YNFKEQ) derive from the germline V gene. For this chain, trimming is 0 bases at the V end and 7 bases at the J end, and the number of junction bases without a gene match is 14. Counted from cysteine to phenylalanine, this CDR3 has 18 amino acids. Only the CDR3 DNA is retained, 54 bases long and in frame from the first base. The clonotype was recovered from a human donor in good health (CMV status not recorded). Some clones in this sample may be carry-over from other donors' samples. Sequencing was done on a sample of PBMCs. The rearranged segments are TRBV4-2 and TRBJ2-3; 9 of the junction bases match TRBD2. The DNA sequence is TGTGCCAGCAGCCAAGAGGCGCCCGGGGTAGCGGGGGCCTATACGCAGTATTTT. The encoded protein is CASSQEAPGVAGAYTQYF.